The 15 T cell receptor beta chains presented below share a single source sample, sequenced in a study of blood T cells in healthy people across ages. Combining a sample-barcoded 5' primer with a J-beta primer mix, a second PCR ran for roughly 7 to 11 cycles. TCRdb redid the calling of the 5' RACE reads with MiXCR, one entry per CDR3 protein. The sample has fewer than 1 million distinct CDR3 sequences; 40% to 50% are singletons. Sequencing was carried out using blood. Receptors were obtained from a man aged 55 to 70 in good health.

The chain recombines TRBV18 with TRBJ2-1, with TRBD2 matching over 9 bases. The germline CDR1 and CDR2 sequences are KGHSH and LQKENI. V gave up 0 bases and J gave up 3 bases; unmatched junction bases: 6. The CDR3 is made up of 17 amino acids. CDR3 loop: CASSPPGSGGFYNEQFF. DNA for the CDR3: TGTGCCAGCTCACCACCGGGAAGCGGGGGGTTCTACAATGAGCAGTTCTTC.

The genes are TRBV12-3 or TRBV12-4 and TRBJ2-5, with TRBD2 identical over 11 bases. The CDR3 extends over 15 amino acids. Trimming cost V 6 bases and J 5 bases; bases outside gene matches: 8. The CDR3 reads CASSGTSGPGETQYF. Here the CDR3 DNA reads TGTGCCAGCAGCGGGACTAGCGGTCCCGGTGAGACCCAGTACTTC.

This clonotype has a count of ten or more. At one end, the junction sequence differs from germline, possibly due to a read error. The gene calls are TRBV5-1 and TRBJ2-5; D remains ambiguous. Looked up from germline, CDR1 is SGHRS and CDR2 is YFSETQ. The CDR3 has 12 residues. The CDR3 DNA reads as TGTGCCAGCAGCTTAGAACAAGAGACCCAGTACTTC. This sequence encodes CASSLEQETQYF.

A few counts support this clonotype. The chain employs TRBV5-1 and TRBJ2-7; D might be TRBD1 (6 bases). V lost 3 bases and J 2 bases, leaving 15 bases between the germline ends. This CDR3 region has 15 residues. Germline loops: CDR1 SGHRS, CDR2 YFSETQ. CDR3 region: CASSSTSSGAYEQYF. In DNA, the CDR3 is TGCGCCAGCAGCTCGACATCCTCAGGGGCCTACGAGCAGTACTTC.

CDR3 DNA: TGCAGTGCTAACAACGCTGGACAACCCTCCTATAATTCACCCCTCCACTTT. Amino acid sequence: CSANNAGQPSYNSPLHF. This rearrangement joins TRBV20-1 to TRBJ1-6; D is possibly TRBD1 (5 bases). Trimming shortened V by 4 bases and J by 0 bases, and 16 bases separated the two germline ends. CDR3 length: 17 residues. Germline V gene data show CDR1 as DFQATT and CDR2 as SNEGSKA (reference sequence).

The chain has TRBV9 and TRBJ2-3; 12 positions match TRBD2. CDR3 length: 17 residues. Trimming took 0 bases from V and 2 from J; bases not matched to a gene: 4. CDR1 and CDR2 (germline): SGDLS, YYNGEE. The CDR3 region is CASSVGASGGVTDTQYF. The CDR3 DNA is TGTGCCAGCAGCGTAGGAGCTAGCGGGGGGGTCACAGATACGCAGTATTTT. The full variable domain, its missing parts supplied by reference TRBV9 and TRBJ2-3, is DSGVTQTPKHLITATGQRVTLRCSPRSGDLSVYWYQQSLDQGLQFLIQYYNGEERAKGNILERFSAQQFPDLHSELNLSSLELGDSALYFCASSVGASGGVTDTQYFGPGTRLTVL.

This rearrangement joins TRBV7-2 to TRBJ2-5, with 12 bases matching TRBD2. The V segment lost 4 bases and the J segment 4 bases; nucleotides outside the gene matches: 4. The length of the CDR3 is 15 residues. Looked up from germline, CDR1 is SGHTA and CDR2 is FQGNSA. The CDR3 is CASSSLAGGAETQYF. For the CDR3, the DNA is TGTGCCAGCAGCTCCCTAGCGGGGGGGGCAGAGACCCAGTACTTC.

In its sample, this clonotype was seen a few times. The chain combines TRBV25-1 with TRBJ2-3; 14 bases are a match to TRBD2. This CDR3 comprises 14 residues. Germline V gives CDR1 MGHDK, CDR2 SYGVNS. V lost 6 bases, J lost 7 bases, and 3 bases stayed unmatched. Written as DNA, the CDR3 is TGTGCCAGCAGGGGACTAGCGGGGGCTAATACGCAGTATTTT. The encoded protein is CASRGLAGANTQYF.

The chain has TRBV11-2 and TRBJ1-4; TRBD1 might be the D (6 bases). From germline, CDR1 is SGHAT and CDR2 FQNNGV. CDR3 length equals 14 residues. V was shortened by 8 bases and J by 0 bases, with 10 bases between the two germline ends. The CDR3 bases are TGTGCCAGCGAGGGGGGCCCAACTAATGAAAAACTGTTTTTT. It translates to CASEGGPTNEKLFF.

CDR3: CASSFGRGAYEQYF. CDR3 bases: TGCGCCAGCAGCTTCGGCAGGGGTGCCTACGAGCAGTACTTC. The V gene is TRBV5-1, the J gene TRBJ2-7; D may be TRBD1 (6 bases). The germline CDR1 and CDR2 sequences are SGHRS and YFSETQ. The length of the CDR3 is 14 residues. V lost 2 bases and J 2 bases, leaving 11 bases between the germline ends.

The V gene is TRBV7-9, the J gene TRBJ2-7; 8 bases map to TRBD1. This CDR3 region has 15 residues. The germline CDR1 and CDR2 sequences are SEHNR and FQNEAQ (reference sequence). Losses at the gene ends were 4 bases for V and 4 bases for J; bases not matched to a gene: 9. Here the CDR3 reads CASSSPQGAGYEQYF. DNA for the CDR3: TGTGCCAGCAGCTCCCCGCAGGGGGCAGGGTACGAGCAGTACTTC.

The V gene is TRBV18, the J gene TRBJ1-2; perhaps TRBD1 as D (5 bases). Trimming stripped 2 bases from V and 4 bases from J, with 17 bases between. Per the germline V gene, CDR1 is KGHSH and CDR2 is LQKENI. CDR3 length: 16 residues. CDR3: CASSPGSQRGGYGYTF. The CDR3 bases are TGTGCCAGCTCACCAGGGTCCCAAAGGGGAGGCTATGGCTACACCTTC.

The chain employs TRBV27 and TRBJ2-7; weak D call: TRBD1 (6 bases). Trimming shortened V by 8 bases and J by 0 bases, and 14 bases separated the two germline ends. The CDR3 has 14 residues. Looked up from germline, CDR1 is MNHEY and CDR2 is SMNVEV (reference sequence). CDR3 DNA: TGTGCCAGCTCCTTCCGGGGACACTCCTACGAGCAGTACTTC. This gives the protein CASSFRGHSYEQYF.

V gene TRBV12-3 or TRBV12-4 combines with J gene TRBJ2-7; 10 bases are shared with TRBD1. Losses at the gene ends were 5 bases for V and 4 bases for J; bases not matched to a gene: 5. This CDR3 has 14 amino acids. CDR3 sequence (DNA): TGTGCCAGCAGTATTTCGGACAGGGGGTACGAGCAGTACTTC. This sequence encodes CASSISDRGYEQYF.

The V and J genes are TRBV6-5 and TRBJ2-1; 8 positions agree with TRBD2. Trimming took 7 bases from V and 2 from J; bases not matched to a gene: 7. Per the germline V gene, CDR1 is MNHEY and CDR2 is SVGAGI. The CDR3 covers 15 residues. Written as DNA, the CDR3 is TGTGCCAGCAAAATGATTAGCGGGGCCTACAATGAGCAGTTCTTC. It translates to CASKMISGAYNEQFF.